This TCR beta chain was documented in a study of Graves' ophthalmopathy and Graves' hyperthyroidism. Findings and caveats of the study: Most expanded clonotypes in thyroid above 0.001 frequency also showed up in blood. Distinction of ophthalmopathy from stable hyperthyroidism by a 13-signature model reached roughly 87% sensitivity and 75% to 84% specificity.

Every ophthalmopathy donor presented moderate-to-severe activity, CAS ≥3, NOSPECS ≥4 and duration under 3 months. The CDR3 totals 15 residues. Germline CDR1 DFQATT, CDR2 SNEGSKA (reference sequence). Trimming took 0 bases from V and 2 from J, leaving 13 bases between them. To note about this clonotype: Its antigen is unknown.

Transcripts of RNA were the source for amplifying TCR beta CDR3 regions. An initial RT-PCR round employing HTBI primers preceded a second-round multiplex PCR. TCRdb reanalysed the multiplex PCR reads using MiXCR and keeps one entry per CDR3 protein. The repertoire holds hundreds of thousands of distinct CDR3 sequences, roughly two fifths seen once, with 2.5% to 3.5% in the top ten. The sample taken for sequencing was peripheral blood. This sequence was found in an adult man with Graves' ophthalmopathy. The V gene is TRBV20-1, the J gene TRBJ1-1; TRBD1 is a possible D gene (6 bases). In DNA, the CDR3 is TGCAGTGCTAGAGATCAGCAAGGGGGAAACACTGAAGCTTTCTTT. Translating it yields CSARDQQGGNTEAFF.